These 5 T cell receptor beta chains were all obtained from the same sample, sequenced in a study of T cells in Graves' hyperthyroidism and ophthalmopathy. RNA transcripts served as the template for amplifying TCR beta CDR3 regions. The TCR CDR3 first-round RT-PCR relied on the HTBI primer set. TCRdb processed the multiplex PCR reads anew with MiXCR; each CDR3 protein has one entry. The table records more than 500,000 distinct CDR3 sequences, around 15% of them present only once. Sequenced: blood. Source of these receptors: a woman between 40 and 55 years old with Graves' ophthalmopathy.

This clonotype was seen ten or more times. The chain has TRBV12-3 or TRBV12-4 and TRBJ2-7, with TRBD1 matching 7 bases. J lost 3 bases, V lost 7 bases, and 9 bases had no gene match. The length of the CDR3 is 14 residues. The CDR3 sequence: CASMRDRGNYEQYF. The CDR3 DNA reads TGTGCCAGCATGAGGGACAGAGGTAACTACGAGCAGTACTTC.

This clonotype occurred a few times. The rearrangement links TRBV20-1 to TRBJ2-7; TRBD1 aligns across 7 bases. The CDR3 loop spans 12 amino acids. With V trimmed by 3 bases and J by 7 bases, 6 bases remained unmatched. Germline values: CDR1 DFQATT, CDR2 SNEGSKA (reference sequence). Written as DNA, the CDR3 is TGCAGTGCTAGGCGACAGGGTGATGAGCAGTACTTC. It codes for CSARRQGDEQYF.

This clonotype was picked up many times. The chain couples TRBV4-3 to TRBJ1-3; D possibly corresponds to TRBD1 (6 bases). CDR3 length: 16 residues. Trimming took off 0 bases at V and 4 bases at J, with 13 bases between the two ends. The germline V gene has CDR1 LGHNA and CDR2 YSLEER. CDR3 sequence reads: CASSQDRGGAGNTIYF. As DNA, the CDR3 is TGCGCCAGCAGCCAAGATCGAGGGGGAGCGGGAAACACCATATATTTT.

Ten or more counts support this clonotype. This rearrangement joins TRBV5-1 to TRBJ1-2; no reliable D call. CDR3 length equals 13 residues. CDR1 and CDR2 (germline): SGHRS, YFSETQ. V was pared by 4 bases and J by 4 bases, with 11 bases between. In nucleotides, the CDR3 is TGCGCCAGCAGCACGGACGGGATCTATGGCTACACCTTC. Protein: CASSTDGIYGYTF.

This clonotype was recorded many times. The V and J genes are TRBV6-2 or TRBV6-3 and TRBJ1-5; no definite D call. The V gene lost 5 bases and the J gene lost 0 bases, with 11 bases spanning the gap. The CDR3 is made up of 15 amino acids. Germline-derived CDR1 and CDR2 are MNHEY and SVGEGT. CDR3 sequence: CASSPVGNSNQPQHF. The DNA of the CDR3 is TGTGCCAGCAGTCCGGTGGGGAATAGCAATCAGCCCCAGCATTTT.